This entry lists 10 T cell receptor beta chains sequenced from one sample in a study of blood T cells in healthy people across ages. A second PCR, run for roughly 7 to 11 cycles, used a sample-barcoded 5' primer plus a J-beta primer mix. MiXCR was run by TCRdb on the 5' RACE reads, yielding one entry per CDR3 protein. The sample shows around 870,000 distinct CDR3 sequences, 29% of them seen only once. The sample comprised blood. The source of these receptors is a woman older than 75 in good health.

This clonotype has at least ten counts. This CDR3 reads CASSQTRGQETQYF. The CDR3 DNA reads TGCGCCAGCAGCCAGACGAGGGGCCAAGAGACCCAGTACTTC. The V call is TRBV4-3, the J call TRBJ2-5; D is tentatively TRBD1 or TRBD2 (5 bases each). Germline CDR1 reads LGHNA; CDR2 reads YSLEER. The CDR3 sequence is 14 residues long. Trimming pared 3 bases from V and 1 base from J, leaving 9 bases between.

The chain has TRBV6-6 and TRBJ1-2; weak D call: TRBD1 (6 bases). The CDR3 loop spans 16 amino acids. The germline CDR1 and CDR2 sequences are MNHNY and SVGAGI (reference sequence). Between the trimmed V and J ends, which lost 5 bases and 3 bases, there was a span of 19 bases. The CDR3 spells CASSQGGGGYYYGYTF. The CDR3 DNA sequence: TGTGCCAGCAGTCAGGGAGGGGGAGGTTACTACTATGGCTACACCTTC.

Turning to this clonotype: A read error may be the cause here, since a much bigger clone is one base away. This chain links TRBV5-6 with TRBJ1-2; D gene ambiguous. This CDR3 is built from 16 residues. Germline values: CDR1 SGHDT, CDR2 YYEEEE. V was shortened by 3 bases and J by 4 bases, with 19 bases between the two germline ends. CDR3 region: CASSYSQRRRSYGYTF. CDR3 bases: TGTGCCAGCAGCTATTCCCAGAGACGGAGGAGCTATGGCTACACCTTC.

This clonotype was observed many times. Here the CDR3 reads CASSTTRSQETQYF. CDR3 nucleotide sequence: TGTGCCAGCAGTACAACAAGAAGTCAAGAGACCCAGTACTTC. The rearrangement links TRBV6-6 to TRBJ2-5; unclear D gene. CDR1 is MNHNY, CDR2 SVGAGI, per germline (reference sequence). CDR3 size: 14 residues. V was cut by 5 bases and J by 2 bases, with 12 bases left in between.

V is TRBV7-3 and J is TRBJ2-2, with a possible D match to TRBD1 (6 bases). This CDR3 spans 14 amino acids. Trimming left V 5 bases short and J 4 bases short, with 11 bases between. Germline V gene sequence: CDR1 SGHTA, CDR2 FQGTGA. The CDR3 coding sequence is TGTGCCAGCAGCAAAGGACAGCTCACCGGGGAGCTGTTTTTT. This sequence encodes CASSKGQLTGELFF.

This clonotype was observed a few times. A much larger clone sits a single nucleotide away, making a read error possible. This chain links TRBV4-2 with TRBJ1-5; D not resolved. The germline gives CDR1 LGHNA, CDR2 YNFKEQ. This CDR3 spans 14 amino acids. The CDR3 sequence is CAGSQEADNQPQHF. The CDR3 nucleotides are TGTGCCGGCAGCCAAGAGGCAGACAATCAGCCCCAGCATTTT.

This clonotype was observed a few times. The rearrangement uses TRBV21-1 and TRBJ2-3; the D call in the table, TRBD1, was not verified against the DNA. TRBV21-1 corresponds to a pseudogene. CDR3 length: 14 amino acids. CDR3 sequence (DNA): TGTGCCAGCAGCAAAGGGGACCGCACAGATACGCAGTATTTT. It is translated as CASSKGDRTDTQYF.

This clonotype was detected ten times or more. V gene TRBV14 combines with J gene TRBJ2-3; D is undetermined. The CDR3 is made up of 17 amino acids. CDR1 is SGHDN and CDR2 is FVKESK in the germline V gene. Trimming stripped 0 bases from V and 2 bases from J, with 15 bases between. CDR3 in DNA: TGTGCCAGCAGCCAAGATGCAGTGACACTGCTCACAGATACGCAGTATTTT. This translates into CASSQDAVTLLTDTQYF. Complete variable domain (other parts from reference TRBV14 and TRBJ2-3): EAGVTQFPSHSVIEKGQTVTLRCDPISGHDNLYWYRRVMGKEIKFLLHFVKESKQDESGMPNNRFLAERTGGTYSTLKVQPAELEDSGVYFCASSQDAVTLLTDTQYFGPGTRLTVL.

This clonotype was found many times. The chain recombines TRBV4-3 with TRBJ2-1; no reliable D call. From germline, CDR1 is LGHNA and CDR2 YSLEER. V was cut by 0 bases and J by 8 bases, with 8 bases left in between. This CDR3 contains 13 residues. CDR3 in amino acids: CASSQELTYEQFF. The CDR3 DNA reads TGCGCCAGCAGCCAAGAGTTGACCTATGAGCAGTTCTTC.

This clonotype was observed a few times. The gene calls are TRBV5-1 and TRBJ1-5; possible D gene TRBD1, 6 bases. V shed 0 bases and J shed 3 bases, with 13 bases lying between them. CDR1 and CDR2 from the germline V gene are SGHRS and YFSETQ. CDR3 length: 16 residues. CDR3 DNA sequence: TGCGCCAGCAGCTTGGAAGGAGGGGGGAACAATCAGCCCCAGCATTTT. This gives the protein CASSLEGGGNNQPQHF.